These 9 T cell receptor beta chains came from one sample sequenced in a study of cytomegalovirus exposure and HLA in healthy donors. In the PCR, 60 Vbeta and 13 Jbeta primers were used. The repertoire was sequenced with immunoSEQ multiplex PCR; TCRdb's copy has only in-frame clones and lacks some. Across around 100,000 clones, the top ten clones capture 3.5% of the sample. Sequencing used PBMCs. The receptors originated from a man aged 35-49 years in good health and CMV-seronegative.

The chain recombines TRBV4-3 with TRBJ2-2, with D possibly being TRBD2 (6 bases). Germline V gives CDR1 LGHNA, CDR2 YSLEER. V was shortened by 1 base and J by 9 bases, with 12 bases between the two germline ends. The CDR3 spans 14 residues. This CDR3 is CASSQAGGGWELFF. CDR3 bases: TGCGCCAGCAGCCAAGCCGGGGGAGGCTGGGAGCTGTTTTTT.

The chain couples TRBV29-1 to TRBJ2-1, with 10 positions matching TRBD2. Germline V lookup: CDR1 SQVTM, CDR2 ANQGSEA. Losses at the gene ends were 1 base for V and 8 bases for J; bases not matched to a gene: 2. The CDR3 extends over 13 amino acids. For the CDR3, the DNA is TGCAGCGTTGAAGGACTAGCGGGCGATGAGCAGTTCTTC. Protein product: CSVEGLAGDEQFF.

CDR3 loop: CASSLQWGGEQPQHF. The DNA of the CDR3 is TGTGCCAGCAGCTTACAATGGGGGGGCGAACAGCCCCAGCATTTT. V is TRBV7-2 and J is TRBJ1-5; D possibly corresponds to TRBD1 (6 bases). With 2 bases removed from V and 7 bases from J, the gap between germline ends came to 15 bases. CDR3 length: 15 residues. Germline V CDR1 and CDR2: SGHTA, FQGNSA.

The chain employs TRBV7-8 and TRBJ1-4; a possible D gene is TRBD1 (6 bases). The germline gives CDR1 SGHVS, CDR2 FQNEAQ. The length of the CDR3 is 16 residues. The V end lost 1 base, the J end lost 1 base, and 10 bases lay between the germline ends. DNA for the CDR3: TGTGCCAGCAGCTTAGTTGTGGGACAAACTAATGAAAAACTGTTTTTT. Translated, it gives CASSLVVGQTNEKLFF.

The CDR3 DNA follows: TGTGCCAGCAGCACTAGCGGAGGGGGGTCTGATACGCAGTATTTT. Residues: CASSTSGGGSDTQYF. The chain employs TRBV9 and TRBJ2-3; 8 nucleotides align to TRBD2. Germline trimming cut 4 bases from V and 6 bases from J; bases unmatched to any gene: 10. Germline V gene data show CDR1 as SGDLS and CDR2 as YYNGEE. This CDR3 spans 15 amino acids. Full variable domain (missing parts from reference TRBV9 and TRBJ2-3): DSGVTQTPKHLITATGQRVTLRCSPRSGDLSVYWYQQSLDQGLQFLIQYYNGEERAKGNILERFSAQQFPDLHSELNLSSLELGDSALYFCASSTSGGGSDTQYFGPGTRLTVL.

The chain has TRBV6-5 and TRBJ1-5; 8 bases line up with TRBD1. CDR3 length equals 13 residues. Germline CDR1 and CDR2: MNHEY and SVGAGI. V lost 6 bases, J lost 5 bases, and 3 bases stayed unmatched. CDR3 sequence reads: CASRDRVDQPQHF. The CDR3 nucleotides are TGTGCCAGCAGGGACAGGGTGGATCAGCCCCAGCATTTT.

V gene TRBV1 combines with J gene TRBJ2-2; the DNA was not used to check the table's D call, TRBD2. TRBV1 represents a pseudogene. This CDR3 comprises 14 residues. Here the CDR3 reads CTSMTGSYTGELFF. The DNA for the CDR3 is TGCACCAGCATGACCGGGAGTTACACCGGGGAGCTGTTTTTT.

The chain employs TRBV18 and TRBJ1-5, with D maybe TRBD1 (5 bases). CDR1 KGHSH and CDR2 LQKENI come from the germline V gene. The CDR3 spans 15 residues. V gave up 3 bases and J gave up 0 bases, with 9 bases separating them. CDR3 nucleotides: TGTGCCAGCTCACCCGACAGCTATAGCAATCAGCCCCAGCATTTT. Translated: CASSPDSYSNQPQHF.

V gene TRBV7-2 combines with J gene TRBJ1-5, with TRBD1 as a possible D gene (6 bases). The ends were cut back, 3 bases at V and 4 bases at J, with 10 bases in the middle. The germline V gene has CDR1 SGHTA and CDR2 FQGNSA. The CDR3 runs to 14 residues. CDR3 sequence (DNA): TGTGCCAGCAGCTTGACAGGAGGTAATCAGCCCCAGCATTTT. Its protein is CASSLTGGNQPQHF.